What follows are 2 T cell receptor beta chains derived from one specimen sequenced in a study of cytomegalovirus exposure and HLA in healthy donors. PCR used 60 Vbeta primers and 13 Jbeta primers. Measured with immunoSEQ multiplex PCR; TCRdb has only the in-frame clones, and not every one. There are some 140,000 clones in the sample; approximately 79% occur only once, and 4.3% lies in the top ten. The specimen was PBMCs. The receptors shown here come from a man younger than 35 in good health and CMV-seropositive.

The chain uses TRBV6-6 and TRBJ2-7; D is possibly TRBD2 (5 bases). CDR1 MNHNY and CDR2 SVGAGI come from the germline V gene (reference sequence). V lost 7 bases to trimming and J lost 0 bases, with 16 bases between them. There are 15 residues in the CDR3. For the CDR3, the DNA is TGTGCCAGCACTTCCAAGGCGGGTTCCTCCTACGAGCAGTACTTC. As protein: CASTSKAGSSYEQYF.

This clone was seen a few times. Here the CDR3 reads CASSEASGKGYTQYF. Here the CDR3 DNA reads TGTGCCAGCAGTGAAGCGTCAGGGAAAGGATATACGCAGTATTTT. The rearrangement links TRBV6-1 to TRBJ2-3, with a weak D call TRBD1 (5 bases). Between the trimmed V and J ends, which lost 0 bases and 7 bases, there was a span of 14 bases. Germline V gene sequence: CDR1 MNHNS, CDR2 SASEGT. This CDR3 is 15 amino acids long.